This T cell receptor beta chain comes out of a study of metastatic and nonmetastatic thyroid tumors. Across the whole study: Across peripheral blood and tumor or nodule tissue samples taken from malignant and benign thyroid patients, the repertoires were compared with one another.

Per germline, CDR1 MNHNS and CDR2 SASEGT. V lost 10 bases and J 8 bases, leaving 24 bases between the germline ends. The CDR3 loop spans 14 amino acids. Nobody among the patients had been given any treatment before thyroid surgery. As to this clone: As yet, its antigen is unknown.

TCRdb reanalyzed the PCR reads via MiXCR. Of about 15,000 clones in the sample, about 32% were seen once. Study-wide findings and caveats: Significantly greater TCR beta diversity was reportedly found in malignant thyroid tumors than in benign nodules (in blood and tumor).

The sequenced sample was tumor tissue. The clonotype comes from a female donor with papillary thyroid cancer or a benign thyroid nodule (not recorded which). Some clones in this sample may be carry-over from other donors' samples. The chain combines TRBV6-1 with TRBJ2-7, with D possibly called TRBD1 or TRBD2 (5 bases each). Written as DNA, the CDR3 is TGTGCCACCTATCAACCGCCCGCAACGGGACAGCAGTACTTC. Amino acid sequence: CATYQPPATGQQYF.